These 12 T cell receptor beta chains were sequenced from one sample in a study of Ad26.COV2.S vaccination and SARS-CoV-2 variants. The treatment is: around 19 received Ad26.COV2.S at low or high dose, single or two shots; about 5 received placebo; per-sample allocation not given. Samples came from day 63 after the first vaccine or placebo injection. Assay used: immunoSEQ multiplex PCR; TCRdb lists only in-frame clones, some missing. Of fewer than 900,000 clones in the sample, around 90% were seen once. The sample in question was peripheral blood, obtained in a trial of Ad26.COV2.S vaccine versus placebo. The receptors stem from a person aged 18-60 years who received the Ad26.COV2.S COVID-19 vaccine or a placebo.

The CDR3 protein is CASQVREGNQPQHF. The CDR3 DNA follows: TGTGCCAGCCAGGTCAGGGAGGGGAATCAGCCCCAGCATTTT. This chain joins TRBV5-5 and TRBJ1-5; TRBD1 might be the D (5 bases). V lost 7 bases, J lost 4 bases, and 15 bases lay in between. CDR3 length: 14 residues. Germline V gene lookup returns CDR1 SGHKS and CDR2 YYEKEE (reference sequence).

Concerning this clone itself: The sample carries other DNA sequences with the same CDR3. The chain is built from TRBV19 and TRBJ2-2, with a tentative D call TRBD1 (5 bases). CDR1 and CDR2 from the germline V gene are LNHDA and SQIVND (reference sequence). The CDR3 covers 13 residues. V dropped 3 bases and J dropped 5 bases, with 7 bases sitting between them. In DNA form, the CDR3 reads TGTGCCAGTAGTATTCAGGGAACCGGGGAGCTGTTTTTT. It translates to CASSIQGTGELFF.

The chain links TRBV5-1 to TRBJ1-4; D gene unclear. The CDR3 is 15 residues long. V lost 0 bases and J 0 bases, leaving 6 bases between the germline ends. Germline CDR1 is SGHRS and CDR2 is YFSETQ. The CDR3 coding sequence is TGCGCCAGCAGCTTGGGGGTTTCAACTAATGAAAAACTGTTTTTT. Encoded protein: CASSLGVSTNEKLFF.

This clone has just one count. This chain uses TRBV18 with TRBJ2-1; the D gene could be TRBD1 or TRBD2 (5 bases each). Germline CDR1 and CDR2: KGHSH and LQKENI. The V end lost 2 bases, the J end lost 10 bases, and 9 bases lay between the germline ends. The CDR3 contains 12 residues. The CDR3 DNA follows: TGTGCCAGCTCACCAATATGGGACGAGCAGTTCTTC. Residues: CASSPIWDEQFF.

This clone was counted at least ten times. Germline is not matched at one junction end, which may reflect a read error. The V gene is TRBV9, the J gene TRBJ1-5, with unresolved D. The CDR3 has 11 amino acids. CDR1 and CDR2 from the germline V gene are SGDLS and YYNGEE. The CDR3 region has the DNA TGTGCCAGCAGCGACCGGGAAGATGAGCGTTTT. Its translation is CASSDREDERF. Combining the CDR3 with reference TRBV9 and TRBJ1-5 gives the whole variable domain DSGVTQTPKHLITATGQRVTLRCSPRSGDLSVYWYQQSLDQGLQFLIQYYNGEERAKGNILERFSAQQFPDLHSELNLSSLELGDSALYFCASSDREDERFGDGTRLSIL.

V gene TRBV12-3 or TRBV12-4 combines with J gene TRBJ2-3, with D possibly being TRBD1 or TRBD2 (5 bases each). CDR3 length: 12 residues. V lost 7 bases, J lost 7 bases, and 12 bases lay in between. CDR3 sequence reads: CASTLEGYTQYF. As DNA, the CDR3 is TGTGCCAGCACCCTAGAGGGGTATACGCAGTATTTT.

The rearrangement joins TRBV4-1 to TRBJ2-3, with 7 bases fitting TRBD2. CDR1 is MGHRA and CDR2 is YSYEKL in the germline V gene. The CDR3 is made up of 17 amino acids. The ends lost 1 base at V and 1 base at J; junction bases unmatched: 8. The CDR3 DNA reads TGCGCCAGCAGCCAAGGGGCACTTCGGGGGGGCACAGATACGCAGTATTTT. This translates into CASSQGALRGGTDTQYF.

This clone was recorded only once. The CDR3 sequence is CASTPSGGSYNEQFF. CDR3 bases: TGTGCCAGCACCCCGTCCGGGGGCTCCTACAATGAGCAGTTCTTC. The chain recombines TRBV27 with TRBJ2-1; D might be TRBD2 (6 bases). This CDR3 is built from 15 residues. Germline V lookup: CDR1 MNHEY, CDR2 SMNVEV (reference sequence). V was cut by 7 bases and J by 0 bases, with 13 bases left in between.

The CDR3: CASKKSGTALYEQYF. DNA of the CDR3: TGTGCCAGCAAAAAATCCGGGACAGCCCTCTACGAGCAGTACTTC. The chain joins TRBV27 to TRBJ2-7; TRBD1 matches at 7 bases. J lost 3 bases, V lost 7 bases, and 12 bases had no gene match. The length of the CDR3 is 15 residues. Per the germline V gene, CDR1 is MNHEY and CDR2 is SMNVEV (reference sequence).

The chain carries TRBV30 and TRBJ1-6; a weak D match, TRBD1 (6 bases). This CDR3 comprises 15 residues. V was clipped by 1 base and J by 4 bases, with 11 bases between them. CDR1 is GTSNPN and CDR2 is SVGIG in the germline V gene (reference sequence). The CDR3 here is CAWSARDTYNSPLHF. Here the CDR3 DNA reads TGTGCCTGGAGTGCACGGGACACATATAATTCACCCCTCCACTTT.

The chain employs TRBV7-8 and TRBJ2-3; TRBD2 might be the D (7 bases). The CDR3 length is 14 residues. V dropped 8 bases and J dropped 2 bases, with 14 bases sitting between them. Germline V gene sequence: CDR1 SGHVS, CDR2 FQNEAQ. CDR3 nucleotide sequence: TGTGCCAGCTCTCGCGGGGGCTCCACAGATACGCAGTATTTT. It is translated as CASSRGGSTDTQYF.

The chain uses TRBV5-5 and TRBJ2-7; 10 bases align to TRBD2. Losses at the gene ends were 4 bases for V and 9 bases for J; bases not matched to a gene: 10. The CDR3 extends over 14 amino acids. Looked up from germline, CDR1 is SGHKS and CDR2 is YYEKEE (reference sequence). CDR3 region: CASSGLAEPLRQYF. The CDR3 nucleotides are TGTGCCAGCAGCGGACTAGCGGAGCCCCTGAGGCAGTACTTC.